Presented here are 8 T cell receptor beta chains from one specimen sequenced in a study of blood T cell repertoires in COVID-19. Clones were read by immunoSEQ multiplex PCR, and TCRdb kept only the in-frame ones, dropping some. In the table there are about 120,000 clones, roughly 87% of which are singletons. Input material: peripheral blood. The receptors stem from a human donor in a cohort sampled during active COVID-19.

The genes are TRBV28 and TRBJ1-1, with D uncertain. Germline loops: CDR1 MDHEN, CDR2 SYDVKM. This CDR3 is built from 12 residues. V was pared by 3 bases and J by 9 bases, with 11 bases between. For the CDR3, the DNA is TGTGCCAGCAGTTTTCTGGCCGAAAAAGCTTTCTTT. This encodes CASSFLAEKAFF.

A word on this clone: A much more abundant neighbour one base away suggests this may be a read error. The chain is built from TRBV7-2 and TRBJ2-3; 9 bases agree with TRBD1. The CDR3 length is 13 residues. Per the germline V gene, CDR1 is SGHTA and CDR2 is FQGNSA. V gave up 4 bases and J gave up 5 bases; unmatched junction bases: 1. The CDR3 DNA reads as TGTGCCAGCAGCTGGACAGGGGAAGATACGCAGTATTTT. Amino acid sequence: CASSWTGEDTQYF. Filled out from reference TRBV7-2 and TRBJ2-3, the complete variable domain reads GAGVSQSPSNKVTEKGKDVELRCDPISGHTALYWYRQSLGQGLEFLIYFQGNSAPDKSGLPSDRFSAERTGGSVSTLTIQRTQQEDSAVYLCASSWTGEDTQYFGPGTRLTVL.

The rearrangement links TRBV5-4 to TRBJ2-1; D is undetermined. CDR3 length: 15 amino acids. Between the trimmed V and J ends, which lost 0 bases and 0 bases, there was a span of 7 bases. CDR1 and CDR2 (germline): SGHNT, YYREEE (reference sequence). CDR3 in DNA: TGTGCCAGCAGCTTGGCCCGGAGCTCCTACAATGAGCAGTTCTTC. Translated: CASSLARSSYNEQFF.

This clone has a single count. The chain uses TRBV6-4 and TRBJ2-1, with TRBD2 matching over 12 bases. The CDR3 spans 14 residues. The V and J ends lost 6 bases and 8 bases, in that order; junction bases with no gene match: 5. The germline V gene has CDR1 MRHNA and CDR2 SNTAGT. CDR3 sequence: CASSELAGGYEQFF. The CDR3 DNA sequence: TGTGCCAGCAGCGAACTAGCGGGAGGTTATGAGCAGTTCTTC.

This clone has a single count. V usage is TRBV7-3 and J usage is TRBJ2-5; D is undetermined. Trimming took off 1 base at V and 4 bases at J, with 10 bases between the two ends. Per the germline V gene, CDR1 is SGHTA and CDR2 is FQGTGA. CDR3 size: 14 residues. This CDR3 reads CASSLNAVGETQYF. The CDR3 region has the DNA TGTGCCAGCAGCTTAAACGCGGTGGGAGAGACCCAGTACTTC.

This clone was found a few times. The V gene is TRBV18, the J gene TRBJ2-7; TRBD1 matches 12 bases. CDR1 is KGHSH and CDR2 is LQKENI in the germline V gene. The CDR3 is 15 amino acids. Trimming at V came to 6 bases and at J to 2 bases, leaving 5 bases not matched to a gene. The CDR3 DNA follows: TGTGCCAGCTCTCCGGGGACAGGGGGCCCCTACGAGCAGTACTTC. It encodes CASSPGTGGPYEQYF. The full variable domain, completed using reference TRBV18 and TRBJ2-7, is NAGVMQNPRHLVRRRGQEARLRCSPMKGHSHVYWYRQLPEEGLKFMVYLQKENIIDESGMPKERFSAEFPKEGPSILRIQQVVRGDSAAYFCASSPGTGGPYEQYFGPGTRLTVT.

The chain employs TRBV5-1 and TRBJ2-3, with D possibly being TRBD1 (6 bases). In germline, CDR1 is SGHRS, CDR2 YFSETQ. V dropped 0 bases and J dropped 4 bases, with 15 bases sitting between them. The CDR3 covers 16 residues. The CDR3 reads CASSLGTAGRADTQYF. The DNA of the CDR3 is TGCGCCAGCAGCTTGGGGACAGCCGGCCGGGCAGATACGCAGTATTTT. The variable domain in full, with the rest retrieved from reference TRBV5-1 and TRBJ2-3, is KAGVTQTPRYLIKTRGQQVTLSCSPISGHRSVSWYQQTPGQGLQFLFEYFSETQRNKGNFPGRFSGRQFSNSRSEMNVSTLELGDSALYLCASSLGTAGRADTQYFGPGTRLTVL.

This chain connects TRBV27 to TRBJ2-2; D remains ambiguous. The CDR3 extends over 12 amino acids. The V end lost 5 bases, the J end lost 6 bases, and 7 bases lay between the germline ends. CDR1 MNHEY and CDR2 SMNVEV come from the germline V gene (reference sequence). The CDR3 DNA follows: TGTGCCAGCAGTCTTATTCCCGGGGAGCTGTTTTTT. This codes for CASSLIPGELFF.